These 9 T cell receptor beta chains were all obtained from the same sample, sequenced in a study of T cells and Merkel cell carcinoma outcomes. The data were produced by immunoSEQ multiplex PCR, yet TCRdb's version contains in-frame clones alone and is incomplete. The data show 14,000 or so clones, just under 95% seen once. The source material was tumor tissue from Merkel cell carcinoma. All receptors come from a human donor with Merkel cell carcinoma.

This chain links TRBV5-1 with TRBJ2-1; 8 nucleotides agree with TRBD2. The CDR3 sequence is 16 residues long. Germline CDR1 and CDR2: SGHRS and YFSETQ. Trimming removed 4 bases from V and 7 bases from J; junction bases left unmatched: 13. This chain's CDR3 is CASSGGLAGNQNEQFF. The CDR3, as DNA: TGCGCCAGCAGCGGCGGCTTAGCGGGAAATCAAAATGAGCAGTTCTTC.

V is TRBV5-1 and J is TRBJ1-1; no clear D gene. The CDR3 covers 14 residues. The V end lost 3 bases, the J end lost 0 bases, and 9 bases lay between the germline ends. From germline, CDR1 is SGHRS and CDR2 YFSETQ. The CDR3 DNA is TGCGCCAGCAGCTGGATAGGGATGAACACTGAAGCTTTCTTT. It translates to CASSWIGMNTEAFF.

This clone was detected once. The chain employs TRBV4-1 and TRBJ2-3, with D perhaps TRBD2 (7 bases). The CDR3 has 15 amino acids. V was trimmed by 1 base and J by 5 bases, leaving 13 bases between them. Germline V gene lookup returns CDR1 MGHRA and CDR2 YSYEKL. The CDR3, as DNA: TGCGCCAGCAGCCAAGTCGGGGGGCGCATAGATACGCAGTATTTT. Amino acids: CASSQVGGRIDTQYF.

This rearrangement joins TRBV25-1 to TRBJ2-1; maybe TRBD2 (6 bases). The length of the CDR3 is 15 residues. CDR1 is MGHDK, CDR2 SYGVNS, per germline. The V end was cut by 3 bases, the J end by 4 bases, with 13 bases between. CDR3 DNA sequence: TGTGCCAGCAGTGACTCTAGCGTGGTATACAATGAGCAGTTCTTC. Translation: CASSDSSVVYNEQFF.

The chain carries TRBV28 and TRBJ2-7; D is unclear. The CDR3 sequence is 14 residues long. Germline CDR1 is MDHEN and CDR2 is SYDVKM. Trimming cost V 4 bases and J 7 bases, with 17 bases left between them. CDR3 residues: CASSSVPPFGEQYF. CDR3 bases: TGTGCCAGCAGTTCCGTCCCACCATTCGGGGAGCAGTACTTC.

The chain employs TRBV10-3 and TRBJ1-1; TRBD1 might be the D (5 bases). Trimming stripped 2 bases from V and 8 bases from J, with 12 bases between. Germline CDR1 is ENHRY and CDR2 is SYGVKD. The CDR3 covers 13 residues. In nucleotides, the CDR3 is TGTGCCATCAGTGAGGGGGGGGTAGCCGAAGCTTTCTTT. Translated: CAISEGGVAEAFF.

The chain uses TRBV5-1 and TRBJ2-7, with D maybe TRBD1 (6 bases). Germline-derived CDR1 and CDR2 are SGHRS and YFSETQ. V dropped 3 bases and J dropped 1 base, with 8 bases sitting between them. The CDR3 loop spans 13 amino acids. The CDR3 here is CASSYGTSYEQYF. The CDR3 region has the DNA TGCGCCAGCAGCTATGGGACATCCTACGAGCAGTACTTC.

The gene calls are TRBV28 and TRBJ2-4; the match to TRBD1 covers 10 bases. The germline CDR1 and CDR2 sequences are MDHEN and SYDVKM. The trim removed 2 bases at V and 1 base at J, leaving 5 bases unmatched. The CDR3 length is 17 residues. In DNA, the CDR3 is TGTGCCAGCAGTTTAAGGACAGGGGGGTTCGCCAAAAACATTCAGTACTTC. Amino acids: CASSLRTGGFAKNIQYF.

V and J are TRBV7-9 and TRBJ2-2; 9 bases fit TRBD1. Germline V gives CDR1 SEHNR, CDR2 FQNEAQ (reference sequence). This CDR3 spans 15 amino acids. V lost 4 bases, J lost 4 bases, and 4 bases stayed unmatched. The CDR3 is CASSSGTGTTGELFF. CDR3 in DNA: TGTGCCAGCAGCTCCGGGACAGGGACCACCGGGGAGCTGTTTTTT.